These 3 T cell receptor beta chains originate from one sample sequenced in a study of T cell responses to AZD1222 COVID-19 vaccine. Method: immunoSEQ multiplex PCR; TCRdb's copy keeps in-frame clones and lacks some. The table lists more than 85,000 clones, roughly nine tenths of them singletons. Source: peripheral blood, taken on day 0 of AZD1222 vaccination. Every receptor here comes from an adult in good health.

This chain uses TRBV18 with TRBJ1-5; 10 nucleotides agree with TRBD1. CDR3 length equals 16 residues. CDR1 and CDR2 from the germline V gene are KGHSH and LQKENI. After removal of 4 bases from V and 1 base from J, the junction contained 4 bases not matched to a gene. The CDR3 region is CASSHGQGGSNQPQHF. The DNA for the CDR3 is TGTGCCAGCTCACATGGACAGGGGGGAAGCAATCAGCCCCAGCATTTT. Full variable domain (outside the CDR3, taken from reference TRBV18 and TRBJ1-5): NAGVMQNPRHLVRRRGQEARLRCSPMKGHSHVYWYRQLPEEGLKFMVYLQKENIIDESGMPKERFSAEFPKEGPSILRIQQVVRGDSAAYFCASSHGQGGSNQPQHFGDGTRLSIL.

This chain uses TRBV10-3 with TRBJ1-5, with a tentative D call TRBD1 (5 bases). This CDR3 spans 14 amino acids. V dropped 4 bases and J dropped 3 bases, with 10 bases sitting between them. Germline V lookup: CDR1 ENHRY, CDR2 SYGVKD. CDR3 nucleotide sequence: TGTGCCATCAGTGGTCAGGGAACCAATCAGCCCCAGCATTTT. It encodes CAISGQGTNQPQHF.

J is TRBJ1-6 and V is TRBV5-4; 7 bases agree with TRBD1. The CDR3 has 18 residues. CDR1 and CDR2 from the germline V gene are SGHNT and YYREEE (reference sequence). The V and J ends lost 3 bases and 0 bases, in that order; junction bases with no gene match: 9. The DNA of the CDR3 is TGTGCCAGCAGCTCCCAAACAGGGGCCAGCTCCTATAATTCACCCCTCCACTTT. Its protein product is CASSSQTGASSYNSPLHF. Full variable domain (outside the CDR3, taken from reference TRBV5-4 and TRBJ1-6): ETGVTQSPTHLIKTRGQQVTLRCSSQSGHNTVSWYQQALGQGPQFIFQYYREEENGRGNFPPRFSGLQFPNYSSELNVNALELDDSALYLCASSSQTGASSYNSPLHFGNGTRLTVT.